These 9 T cell receptor beta chains were sequenced from one sample in a study of human T cells and chemical hapten exposure. TCRdb called the RACE reads again in MiXCR, with one record for every CDR3 protein. The data contain tens of thousands of distinct CDR3 sequences, 8% to 11% of them singletons. Regarding time point: patch test 1, 2 weeks after DPC sensitization. Documented treatment: therapeutic diphenylcyclopropenone sensitization with weekly scalp DPC. The material was whole blood, obtained in connection with sensitization to the hapten diphenylcyclopropenone (DPC). Receptor source: a man in his forties or fifties with alopecia areata. Some clones in this sample may be carry-over from other donors' samples.

This clonotype has just a few counts. The rearrangement uses TRBV2 and TRBJ1-2; 7 bases are shared with TRBD1. Germline CDR1 SNHLY, CDR2 FYNNEI. The ends lost 6 bases at V and 6 bases at J; junction bases unmatched: 1. The CDR3 is made up of 11 amino acids. The CDR3: CASSQGDGYTF. In DNA form, the CDR3 reads TGTGCCAGCAGCCAGGGGGATGGCTACACCTTC. Combining the CDR3 with reference TRBV2 and TRBJ1-2 gives the whole variable domain EPEVTQTPSHQVTQMGQEVILRCVPISNHLYFYWYRQILGQKVEFLVSFYNNEISEKSEIFDDQFSVERPDGSNFTLKIRSTKLEDSAMYFCASSQGDGYTFGSGTRLTVV.

This chain uses TRBV12-3 or TRBV12-4 with TRBJ1-2; D uncertain. V lost 3 bases and J lost 4, with 9 bases in between. This CDR3 has 13 amino acids. The CDR3 here is CASSLRTVYGYTF. The CDR3 nucleotides are TGTGCCAGCAGTTTGCGGACGGTCTATGGCTACACCTTC.

This clonotype was picked up a small number of times. The chain recombines TRBV7-8 with TRBJ2-7; D gene ambiguous. V was shortened by 7 bases and J by 2 bases, with 9 bases between the two germline ends. This CDR3 region has 12 residues. Germline assignment: CDR1 SGHVS and CDR2 FQNEAQ. The chain's CDR3 is CASTEAPYEQYF. For the CDR3, the DNA is TGTGCCAGCACAGAGGCCCCCTACGAGCAGTACTTC.

This clonotype showed up just a few times. The V call is TRBV12-3 or TRBV12-4, the J call TRBJ1-4; the D is unclear. Trimming stripped 2 bases from V and 4 bases from J, with 11 bases between. This CDR3 is 15 amino acids long. The CDR3 is CASSLRAGFNEKLFF. CDR3 coding DNA: TGTGCCAGCAGTTTAAGGGCAGGATTTAATGAAAAACTGTTTTTT.

CDR3 coding DNA: TGTGCCAGCACGACAGGAGGTCAGCCCCAGCATTTT. This gives the protein CASTTGGQPQHF. The rearrangement uses TRBV6-5 and TRBJ1-5; D possibly corresponds to TRBD1 (6 bases). The CDR3 sequence is 12 residues long. Trimming left V 7 bases short and J 6 bases short, with 10 bases between. Germline CDR1 reads MNHEY; CDR2 reads SVGAGI.

This clonotype counts as medium-sized. CDR3 protein: CSVEEGGTFAWELFF. DNA of the CDR3: TGCAGCGTTGAAGAAGGCGGGACTTTTGCCTGGGAGCTGTTTTTT. The J gene is TRBJ2-2, the V gene TRBV29-1; TRBD2 is a possible D gene (6 bases). The germline V gene encodes CDR1 SQVTM and CDR2 ANQGSEA. The CDR3 sequence is 15 residues long. Trimming stripped 0 bases from V and 9 bases from J, with 17 bases between.

This clonotype showed up just a few times. The V and J genes are TRBV18 and TRBJ2-3; no clear D. The V end lost 0 bases, the J end lost 13 bases, and 20 bases lay between the germline ends. This CDR3 region has 15 residues. Germline CDR1 KGHSH, CDR2 LQKENI. Written as DNA, the CDR3 is TGTGCCAGCTCACCACCGGGCCTTCCGCCGACCCCGGAGTATTTT. Its translation is CASSPPGLPPTPEYF.

This clonotype appeared a few times. This rearrangement joins TRBV4-1 to TRBJ2-5; no definite D call. This CDR3 has 14 residues. Between the trimmed V and J ends, which lost 1 base and 1 base, there was a span of 7 bases. Germline V gene lookup returns CDR1 MGHRA and CDR2 YSYEKL. CDR3 DNA sequence: TGCGCCAGCAGCCAAGGACTCATCCAAGAGACCCAGTACTTC. Translated: CASSQGLIQETQYF.

Many counts were recorded for this clonotype. The CDR3 region has the DNA TGTGCCAGCAGTTCAGGGGGCGAGCAGTACTTC. Its translation: CASSSGGEQYF. The chain combines TRBV28 with TRBJ2-7; 7 nucleotides agree with TRBD1. With 4 bases clipped from V and 6 bases from J, the junction kept 0 bases outside the gene matches. Looked up from germline, CDR1 is MDHEN and CDR2 is SYDVKM. This CDR3 region has 11 residues. The whole variable domain, filled in from reference TRBV28 and TRBJ2-7, reads DVKVTQSSRYLVKRTGEKVFLECVQDMDHENMFWYRQDPGLGLRLIYFSYDVKMKEKGDIPEGYSVSREKKERFSLILESASTNQTSMYLCASSSGGEQYFGPGTRLTVT.